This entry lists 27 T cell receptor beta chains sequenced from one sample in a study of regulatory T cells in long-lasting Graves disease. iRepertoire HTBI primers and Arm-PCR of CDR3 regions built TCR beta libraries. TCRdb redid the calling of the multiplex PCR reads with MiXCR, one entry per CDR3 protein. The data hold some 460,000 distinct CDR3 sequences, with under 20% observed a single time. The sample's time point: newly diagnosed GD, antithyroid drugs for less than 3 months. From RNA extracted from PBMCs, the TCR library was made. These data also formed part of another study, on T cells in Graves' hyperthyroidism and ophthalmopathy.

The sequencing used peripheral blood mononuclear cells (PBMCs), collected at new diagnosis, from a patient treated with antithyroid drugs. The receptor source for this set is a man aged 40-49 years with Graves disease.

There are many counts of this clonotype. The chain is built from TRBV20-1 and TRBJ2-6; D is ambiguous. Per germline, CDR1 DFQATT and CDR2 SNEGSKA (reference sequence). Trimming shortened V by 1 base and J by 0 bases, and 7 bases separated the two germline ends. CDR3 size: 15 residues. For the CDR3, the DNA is TGCAGTGCTAGAGCATCCGCCTCTGGGGCCAACGTCCTGACTTTC. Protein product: CSARASASGANVLTF.

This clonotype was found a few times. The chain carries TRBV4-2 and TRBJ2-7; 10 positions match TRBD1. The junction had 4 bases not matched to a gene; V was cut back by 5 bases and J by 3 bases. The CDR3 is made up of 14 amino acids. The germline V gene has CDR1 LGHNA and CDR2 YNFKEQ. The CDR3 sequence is CASSDRTGGYEQYF. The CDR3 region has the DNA TGTGCCAGCAGCGATCGGACAGGGGGCTACGAGCAGTACTTC.

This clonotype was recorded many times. The CDR3 protein is CASSLTAGGPSGNTIYF. CDR3 in DNA: TGTGCCAGCAGTCTCACCGCTGGGGGACCCTCTGGAAACACCATATATTTT. The V and J genes are TRBV6-1 and TRBJ1-3, with D perhaps matching TRBD1 (5 bases). The CDR3 has 17 residues. V lost 5 bases to trimming and J lost 0 bases, with 17 bases between them. Germline CDR1 MNHNS, CDR2 SASEGT.

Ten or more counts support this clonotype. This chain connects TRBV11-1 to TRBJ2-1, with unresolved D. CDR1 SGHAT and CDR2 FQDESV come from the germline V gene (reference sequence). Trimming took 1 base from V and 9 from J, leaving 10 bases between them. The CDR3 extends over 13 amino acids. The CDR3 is CASSLVVGSEQFF. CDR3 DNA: TGTGCCAGCAGCTTAGTTGTCGGAAGTGAGCAGTTCTTC.

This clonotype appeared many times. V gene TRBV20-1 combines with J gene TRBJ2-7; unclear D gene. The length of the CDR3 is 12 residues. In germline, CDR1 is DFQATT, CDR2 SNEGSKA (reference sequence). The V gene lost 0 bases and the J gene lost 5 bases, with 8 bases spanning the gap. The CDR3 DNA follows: TGCAGTGCTAGAGACGGTAGCCACGAGCAGTACTTC. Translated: CSARDGSHEQYF.

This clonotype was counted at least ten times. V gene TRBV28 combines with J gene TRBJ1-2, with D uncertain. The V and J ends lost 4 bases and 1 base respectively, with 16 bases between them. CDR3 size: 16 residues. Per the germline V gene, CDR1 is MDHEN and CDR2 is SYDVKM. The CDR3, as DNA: TGTGCCAGCAGTTACCCCCCCACTAGCTATAACTATGGCTACACCTTC. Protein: CASSYPPTSYNYGYTF.

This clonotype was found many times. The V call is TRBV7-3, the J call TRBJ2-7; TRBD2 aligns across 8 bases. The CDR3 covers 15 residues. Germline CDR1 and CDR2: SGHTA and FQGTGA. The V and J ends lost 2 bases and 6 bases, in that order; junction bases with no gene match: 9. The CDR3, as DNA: TGTGCCAGCAGCTTATGTAGAGCGGGAGTGGGCGAGCAGTACTTC. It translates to CASSLCRAGVGEQYF.

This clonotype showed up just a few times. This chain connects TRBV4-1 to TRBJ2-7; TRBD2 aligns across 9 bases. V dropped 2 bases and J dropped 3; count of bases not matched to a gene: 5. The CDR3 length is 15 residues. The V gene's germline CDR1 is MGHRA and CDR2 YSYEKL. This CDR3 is CASSQQLAGSYEQYF. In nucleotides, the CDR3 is TGCGCCAGCAGCCAACAGCTAGCGGGAAGCTACGAGCAGTACTTC.

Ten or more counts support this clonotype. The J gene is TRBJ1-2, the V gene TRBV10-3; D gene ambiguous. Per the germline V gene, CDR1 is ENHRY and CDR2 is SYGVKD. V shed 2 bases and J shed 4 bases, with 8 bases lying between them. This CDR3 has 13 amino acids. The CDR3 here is CAISEEASYGYTF. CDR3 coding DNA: TGTGCCATCAGTGAGGAGGCAAGCTATGGCTACACCTTC.

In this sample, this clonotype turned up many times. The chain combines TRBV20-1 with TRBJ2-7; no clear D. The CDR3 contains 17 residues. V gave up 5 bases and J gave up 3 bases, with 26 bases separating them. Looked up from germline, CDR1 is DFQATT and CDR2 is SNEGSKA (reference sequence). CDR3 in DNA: TGCAGTGCTTCCCCTCTCCAGACTGGCCGAAACGTCTACGAGCAGTACTTC. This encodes CSASPLQTGRNVYEQYF.

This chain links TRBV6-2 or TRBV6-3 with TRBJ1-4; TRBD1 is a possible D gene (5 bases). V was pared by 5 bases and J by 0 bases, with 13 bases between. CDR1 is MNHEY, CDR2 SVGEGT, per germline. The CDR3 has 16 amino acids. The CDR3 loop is CASSEWRTPTNEKLFF. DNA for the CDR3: TGTGCCAGCAGTGAATGGAGGACACCAACTAATGAAAAACTGTTTTTT.

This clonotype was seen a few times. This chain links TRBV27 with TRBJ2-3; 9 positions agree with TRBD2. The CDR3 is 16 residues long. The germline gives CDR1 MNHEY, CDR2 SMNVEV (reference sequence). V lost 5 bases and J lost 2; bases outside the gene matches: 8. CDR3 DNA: TGTGCCAGCAGTCTCGCTAGCGGGATCGCCACAGATACGCAGTATTTT. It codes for CASSLASGIATDTQYF.

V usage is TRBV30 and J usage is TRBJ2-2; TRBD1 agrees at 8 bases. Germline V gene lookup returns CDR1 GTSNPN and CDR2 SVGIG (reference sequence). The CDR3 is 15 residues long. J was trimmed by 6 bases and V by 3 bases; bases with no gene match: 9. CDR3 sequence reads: CAWSHETGVAGELFF. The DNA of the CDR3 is TGTGCCTGGAGCCACGAGACAGGGGTGGCCGGGGAGCTGTTTTTT.

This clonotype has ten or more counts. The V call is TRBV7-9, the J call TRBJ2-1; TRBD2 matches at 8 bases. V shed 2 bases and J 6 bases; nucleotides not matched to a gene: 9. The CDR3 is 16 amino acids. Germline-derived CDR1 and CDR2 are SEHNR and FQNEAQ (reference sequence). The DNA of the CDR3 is TGTGCCAGCAGCTTACGCTTAGCGGGAATTCTCAATGAGCAGTTCTTC. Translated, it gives CASSLRLAGILNEQFF.

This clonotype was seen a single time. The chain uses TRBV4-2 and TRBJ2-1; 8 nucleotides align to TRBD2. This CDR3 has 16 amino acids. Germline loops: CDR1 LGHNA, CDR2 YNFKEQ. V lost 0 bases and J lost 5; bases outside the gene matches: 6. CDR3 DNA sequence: TGTGCCAGCAGCCAAGAACCCGGACTAGCCGACAATGAGCAGTTCTTC. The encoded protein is CASSQEPGLADNEQFF.

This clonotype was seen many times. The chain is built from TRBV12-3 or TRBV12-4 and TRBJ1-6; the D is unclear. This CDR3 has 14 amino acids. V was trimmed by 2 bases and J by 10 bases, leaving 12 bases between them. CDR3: CASSLKAAESPLHF. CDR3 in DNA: TGTGCCAGCAGTTTAAAGGCCGCGGAATCACCCCTCCACTTT.

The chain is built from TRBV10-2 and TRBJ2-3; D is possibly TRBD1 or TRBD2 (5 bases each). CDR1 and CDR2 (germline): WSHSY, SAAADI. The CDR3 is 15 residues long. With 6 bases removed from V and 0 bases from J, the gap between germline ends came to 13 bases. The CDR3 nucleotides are TGCGCCAGCAGAGTCTCCGGGGCGAGCACAGATACGCAGTATTTT. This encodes CASRVSGASTDTQYF.

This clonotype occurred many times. CDR3: CSARDLGREAFGTDTQYF. The CDR3 DNA reads as TGCAGTGCTAGAGATTTGGGGCGGGAGGCATTTGGCACAGATACGCAGTATTTT. The genes are TRBV20-1 and TRBJ2-3; 8 bases map to TRBD2. V lost 0 bases and J lost 1; bases outside the gene matches: 12. The CDR3 loop spans 18 amino acids. Germline V gene sequence: CDR1 DFQATT, CDR2 SNEGSKA (reference sequence).

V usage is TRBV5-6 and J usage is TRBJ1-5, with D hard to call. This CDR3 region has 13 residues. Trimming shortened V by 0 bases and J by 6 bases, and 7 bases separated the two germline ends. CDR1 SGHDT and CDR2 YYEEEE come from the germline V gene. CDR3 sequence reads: CASSLGTRQPQHF. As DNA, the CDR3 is TGTGCCAGCAGCTTGGGTACTCGTCAGCCCCAGCATTTT.

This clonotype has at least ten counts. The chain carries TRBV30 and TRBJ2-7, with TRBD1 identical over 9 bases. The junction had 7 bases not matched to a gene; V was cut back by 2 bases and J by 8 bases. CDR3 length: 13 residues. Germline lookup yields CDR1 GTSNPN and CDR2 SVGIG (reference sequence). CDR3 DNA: TGTGCCTGGAGTCCGGGACAGGGAATAAAGCAGTACTTC. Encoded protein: CAWSPGQGIKQYF.

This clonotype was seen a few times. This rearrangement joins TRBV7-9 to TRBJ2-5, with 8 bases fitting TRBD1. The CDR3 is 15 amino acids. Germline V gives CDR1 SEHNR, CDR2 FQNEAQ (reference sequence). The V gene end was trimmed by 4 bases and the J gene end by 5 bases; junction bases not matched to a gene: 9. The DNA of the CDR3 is TGTGCCAGCAGCTCCGAAGACAGGGGTTGGGAGACCCAGTACTTC. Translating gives CASSSEDRGWETQYF.

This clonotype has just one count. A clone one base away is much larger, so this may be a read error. The CDR3 region has the DNA TGTGCCAGCAGCCCCTCCGGGACAGGGTTTAACTATTGCTACACCTTC. It encodes CASSPSGTGFNYCYTF. The chain has TRBV3-1 and TRBJ1-2, with TRBD1 matching over 9 bases. CDR1 and CDR2 from the germline V gene are LGHDT and YNNKEL (reference sequence). There are 16 residues in the CDR3.

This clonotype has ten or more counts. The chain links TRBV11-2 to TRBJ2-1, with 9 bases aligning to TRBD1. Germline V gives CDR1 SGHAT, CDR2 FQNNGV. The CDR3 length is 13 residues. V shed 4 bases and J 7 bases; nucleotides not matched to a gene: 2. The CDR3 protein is CASSWTGVNEQFF. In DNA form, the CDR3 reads TGTGCCAGCAGCTGGACAGGGGTTAATGAGCAGTTCTTC.

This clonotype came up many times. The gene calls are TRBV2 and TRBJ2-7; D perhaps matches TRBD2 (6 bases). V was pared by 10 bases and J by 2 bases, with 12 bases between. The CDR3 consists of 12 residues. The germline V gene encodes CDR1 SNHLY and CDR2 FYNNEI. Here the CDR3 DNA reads TGTGCCACGCAAGCGGGTACCTACGAGCAGTACTTC. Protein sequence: CATQAGTYEQYF.

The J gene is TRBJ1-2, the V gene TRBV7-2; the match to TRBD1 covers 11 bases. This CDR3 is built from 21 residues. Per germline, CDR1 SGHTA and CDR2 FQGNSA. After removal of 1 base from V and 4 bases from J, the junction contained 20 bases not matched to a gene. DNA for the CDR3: TGTGCCAGCAGCTTAGTTCCGTTGTTTTGGACAGGGGGCGCCGAGGGCTATGGCTACACCTTC. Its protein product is CASSLVPLFWTGGAEGYGYTF.

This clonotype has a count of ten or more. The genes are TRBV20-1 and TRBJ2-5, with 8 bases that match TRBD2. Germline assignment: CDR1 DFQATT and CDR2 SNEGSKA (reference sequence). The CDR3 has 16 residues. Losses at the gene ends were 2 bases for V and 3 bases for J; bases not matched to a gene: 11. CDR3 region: CSARPLGLLAEETQYF. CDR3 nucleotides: TGCAGTGCTAGACCCCTGGGGTTACTAGCGGAAGAGACCCAGTACTTC.

The CDR3 spells CASSSGVRTLPTNEQFF. CDR3 nucleotide sequence: TGTGCCAGCAGCTCGGGGGTAAGGACTCTCCCGACGAATGAGCAGTTCTTC. The genes are TRBV5-6 and TRBJ2-1, with D possibly being TRBD2 (6 bases). Germline loops: CDR1 SGHDT, CDR2 YYEEEE. This CDR3 has 17 amino acids. V lost 3 bases and J lost 7, with 23 bases in between.